This TCR beta chain was sequenced during a study of early T cells in non-severe SARS-CoV-2 infection. Overall study: Sequencing was performed on bulk RNA from unsorted whole blood, leaving chains unpaired.

General observations from the study: Using VDJdb, the matching emphasized anti-spike CD8 responses while missing private and CD4 specificities.

Germline V gene sequence: CDR1 MNHEY, CDR2 SVGAGI. This CDR3 contains 15 residues. V lost 0 bases to trimming and J lost 4 bases, with 9 bases between them. Unique molecular identifiers were affixed to single, distinct cDNA molecules. TCRdb reprocessed the 5' RACE reads with MiXCR, giving one entry per CDR3 protein. The data show some 48,000 distinct CDR3 sequences, approximately 8.1% seen once. This clonotype has ten or more counts. Its specificity is unknown. Source material: whole blood. The chain uses TRBV6-5 and TRBJ1-4, with TRBD1 as a possible D gene (5 bases). The receptor was derived from an adult who was a healthcare worker with PCR-confirmed SARS-CoV-2 infection or an uninfected control (not recorded which). CDR3 nucleotide sequence: TGTGCCAGCAGTTACTCGTGGCAGGGTAATGAAAAACTGTTTTTT. This encodes CASSYSWQGNEKLFF.